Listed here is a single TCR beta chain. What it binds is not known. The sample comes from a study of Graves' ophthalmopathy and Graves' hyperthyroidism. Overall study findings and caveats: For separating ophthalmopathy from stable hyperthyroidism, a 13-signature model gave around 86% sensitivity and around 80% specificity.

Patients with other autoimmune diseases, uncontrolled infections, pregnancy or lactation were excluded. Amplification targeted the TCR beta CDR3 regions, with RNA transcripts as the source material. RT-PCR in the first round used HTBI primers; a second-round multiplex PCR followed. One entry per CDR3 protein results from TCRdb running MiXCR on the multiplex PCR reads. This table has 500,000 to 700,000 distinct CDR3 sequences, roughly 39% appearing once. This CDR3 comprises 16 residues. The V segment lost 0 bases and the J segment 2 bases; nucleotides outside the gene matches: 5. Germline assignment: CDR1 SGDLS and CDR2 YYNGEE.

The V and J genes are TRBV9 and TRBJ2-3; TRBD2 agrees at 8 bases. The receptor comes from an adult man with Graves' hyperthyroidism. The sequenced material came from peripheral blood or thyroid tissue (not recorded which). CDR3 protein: CASSVEAGGFTDTQYF. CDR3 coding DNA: TGTGCCAGCAGCGTAGAGGCGGGGGGATTCACAGATACGCAGTATTTT.